These T cell receptor beta chains were read from a single sample in a study of blood T cell repertoires in COVID-19. Here immunoSEQ multiplex PCR was the method, and the copy in TCRdb shows in-frame clones only, minus some. The sample includes hundreds of thousands of clones, 70% to 90% seen only once; the top ten take roughly 11%. Sample: peripheral blood. Receptors originate from a man between 50 and 59 years old with COVID-19, enrolled during active disease. Both conserved end residues are part of each CDR3. The D gene is left open where the match is weak. Clone size is stated in some rows and not others, as once, few, many or a class when expanded.

d_call clone_size j_call v_call cdr3_nt cdr3_aa
- - TRBJ1-1 TRBV11-2 TGTGCCAGCAGTGAGAGCGTAGGGGGCACTGAAGCTTTCTTT CASSESVGGTEAFF
- - TRBJ2-7 TRBV28 TGTGCCAGCGGGACTGCATCCTACGAGCAGTACTTC CASGTASYEQYF
TRBD1 - TRBJ2-4 TRBV5-8 TGTGCCAGCAGCCGAACAGGGGTGAGCATTCAGTACTTC CASSRTGVSIQYF
- - TRBJ2-7 TRBV6-5 TGTGCCAGCAGTTACTCCGGTTTGGTGGGGGGCGAGCAGTACTTC CASSYSGLVGGEQYF
- - TRBJ1-4 TRBV9 TGTGCCAGCAGCCCAGGTTTAAAGGCAGGGACTAATAATGAAAAACTGTTTTTT CASSPGLKAGTNNEKLFF
- - TRBJ2-1 TRBV10-1 TGCGCCAGCAGTGGTGGCGGGACGGTTGAGCAGTTCTTC CASSGGGTVEQFF
TRBD2 - TRBJ2-3 TRBV7-9 TGTGCCAGCAGCTTGGGACTAGCGGGAGGGTCTAGCACAGATACGCAGTATTTT CASSLGLAGGSSTDTQYF
- - TRBJ1-2 TRBV7-8 TGTGCCAGCAGCTTAGCGCACAGAAACTATGGCTACACCTTC CASSLAHRNYGYTF
- few TRBJ1-2 TRBV6-5 TGTGCCAGCAGTAAGATGGGGCAGAAAATCTATGGCTACACCTTC CASSKMGQKIYGYTF
- few TRBJ1-1 TRBV6-1 TGTGCCAGCAGTGAACAGACTGTCAACACTGAAGCTTTCTTT CASSEQTVNTEAFF
- - TRBJ2-7 TRBV19 TGTGCCAGTAGTATAGAGGCAGGGGGGGAGCAGTACTTC CASSIEAGGEQYF
- - TRBJ1-1 TRBV5-1 TGCGCCAGCAGCTCGACAGTTAACACTGAAGCTTTCTTT CASSSTVNTEAFF
TRBD1 - TRBJ1-5 TRBV5-1 TGCGCCAGTAACAAACCCCACAGGGGGAATCAGCCCCAGCATTTT CASNKPHRGNQPQHF
TRBD1 - TRBJ2-7 TRBV10-3 TGTGCCATCAGTGAGCCACGAGGGCGGGACAGGGGATACGAGCAGTACTTC CAISEPRGRDRGYEQYF
TRBD2 - TRBJ2-1 TRBV7-8 TGTGCCAGCAGCCCAGGGACTAGCGGGGGAACCTCCTACAATGAGCAGTTCTTC CASSPGTSGGTSYNEQFF
TRBD1 - TRBJ1-2 TRBV11-3 TGTGCCAGCAGCCCCGTGAAGGGGGCGTACTATGGCTACACCTTC CASSPVKGAYYGYTF
TRBD2 few TRBJ2-1 TRBV9 TGTGCCAGCAGCCCGACACTAGCGCCTTCCAATGAGCAGTTCTTC CASSPTLAPSNEQFF
- - TRBJ2-3 TRBV5-1 TGCGCCAGCAGCTTGGCCTATCGCAGCACAGATACGCAGTATTTT CASSLAYRSTDTQYF
TRBD2 - TRBJ2-3 TRBV4-3 TGCGCCAGCAGCCTCCTAGCGGGGGCTGGTACAGATACGCAGTATTTT CASSLLAGAGTDTQYF
- - TRBJ2-2 TRBV7-3 TGTGCCAGCAGCAGAACGATAGCTTCAGGGGAGCTGTTTTTT CASSRTIASGELFF
TRBD2 - TRBJ2-2 TRBV28 TGTGCCACCAGCGGGGGGCAGGGCACCGGGGAGCTGTTTTTT CATSGGQGTGELFF
TRBD1 - TRBJ1-5 TRBV5-8 TGTGCCAGCAGCCTCATACAGGGGTTGGGGGATAGCAATCAGCCCCAGCATTTT CASSLIQGLGDSNQPQHF